A selection of T cell receptor beta chains follows, all from one sample in a study of blood T cell repertoires in COVID-19. Repertoires were generated with immunoSEQ multiplex PCR, while TCRdb's copy carries only in-frame clones and drops some. The table includes some 64,000 clones, under 80% detected once. The sequenced material came from PBMCs or T cells enriched from blood (not recorded which). Receptors originate from a woman aged 55-69 years who had been exposed to COVID-19. CDR3s include the opening cysteine and the closing phenylalanine or tryptophan. D genes are given only for firm matches. Clone sizes are given selectively: once, few, many, or a class where the clone is expanded.

V,size,J,D,DNA,CDR3
TRBV5-1,few,TRBJ1-2,TRBD1,TGCGCCAGCAGCTTGGCGACAGGGCAGGGTGGCTACACCTTC,CASSLATGQGGYTF
TRBV28,NA,TRBJ1-2,NA,TGTGCCAGCAGCATCATTGGGGGGGCTGGTGGCTACACCTTC,CASSIIGGAGGYTF
TRBV9,NA,TRBJ1-4,TRBD1,TGTGCCAGCAGTACCAAACAAGGGGGCGCGGGGGAAAAACTGTTTTTT,CASSTKQGGAGEKLFF
TRBV6-5,NA,TRBJ1-2,NA,TGTGCCAGCAGTTCCGCCGGGAACTATGGCTACACCTTC,CASSSAGNYGYTF
TRBV3-1/TRBV3-2,many,TRBJ1-2,NA,TGTGCCAGCAGCCAAGTGGGCCGATCAGGGGTGGGAGGCTACACCTTC,CASSQVGRSGVGGYTF
TRBV3-1/TRBV3-2,NA,TRBJ1-1,TRBD1,TGTGCCAGCAACCTAGAGGGGGCCACTGAAGCTTTCTTT,CASNLEGATEAFF
TRBV4-1,once,TRBJ2-3,NA,TGCGCCAGCAGCCTAGAACTCAGCACAGATACGCAGTATTTT,CASSLELSTDTQYF
TRBV19,few,TRBJ1-2,TRBD1,TGTGCCAGTAGTCCGAGGGACAGGGTTTTTAACTATGGCTACACCTTC,CASSPRDRVFNYGYTF
TRBV30,NA,TRBJ1-1,TRBD1,TGTGCCTGGAAAGGGGACAGGCGCACTGAAGCTTTCTTT,CAWKGDRRTEAFF
TRBV7-6,NA,TRBJ1-2,NA,TGTGCCAGCAGCTTATCTTTGTCGCGGGAGGACTATGGCTACACCTTC,CASSLSLSREDYGYTF
TRBV28,once,TRBJ2-1,NA,TGTGCCAGCAGTCACGGCTCCTACAATGAGCAGTTCTTC,CASSHGSYNEQFF
TRBV9,NA,TRBJ1-2,NA,TGTGCCAGCAGCGTAGCCACAGGGCAGGGTGGCTACACCTTC,CASSVATGQGGYTF
TRBV3-1/TRBV3-2,NA,TRBJ1-2,NA,TGTGCCAGCAGCCAAGACATCCAGAACTATGGCTACACCTTC,CASSQDIQNYGYTF
TRBV7-2,NA,TRBJ1-2,NA,TGTGCCAGCAGCCGATACAGGGATGGCTACACCTTC,CASSRYRDGYTF
TRBV6-5,NA,TRBJ2-2,TRBD2,TGTGCCAGCAGTTTCAGCGGGAGGGTGGCCGGGGAGCTGTTTTTT,CASSFSGRVAGELFF
TRBV2,many,TRBJ2-5,TRBD2,TGTGCCAGCTGCCCAGCGGGGGGCCGAGAGACCCAGTACTTC,CASCPAGGRETQYF
TRBV5-4,NA,TRBJ1-1,TRBD1,TGTGCCAGCAGCTTGGACAGGGGGCTGGGAACTGAAGCTTTCTTT,CASSLDRGLGTEAFF
TRBV6-6,many,TRBJ2-2,TRBD1,TGTGCCAGCAGTCCAAATGGACAGGGCCTCAGGGAGCTGTTTTTT,CASSPNGQGLRELFF
TRBV4-3,once,TRBJ2-1,TRBD2,TGCGCCAGCAGCCAAGTCAGCGGGAGAGCCTACAATGAGCAGTTCTTC,CASSQVSGRAYNEQFF
TRBV19,NA,TRBJ2-5,TRBD2,TGTGCCAGTAGTATAGATCCTCCTTGGGGAGGGCGAGAGACCCAGTACTTC,CASSIDPPWGGRETQYF
TRBV5-4,NA,TRBJ2-1,NA,TGTGCCAGCAGAACGGACTTAGATAGAATGAAACAGTTCTTC,CASRTDLDRMKQFF
TRBV14,few,TRBJ2-3,NA,TGTGCCAGCAGCCAAGTATTAGGGACTTCGCAGTATTTT,CASSQVLGTSQYF
TRBV14,few,TRBJ2-1,NA,TGTGCCAGCAGCCAAATCTTCTCTTTCTCCTACAATGAGCAGTTCTTC,CASSQIFSFSYNEQFF
TRBV10-2,NA,TRBJ1-2,NA,TGCGCCAGCAGTGAAGCGGCCGGAGGGTATGGCTACACCTTC,CASSEAAGGYGYTF
TRBV18,many,TRBJ1-3,NA,TGTGCCAGCTCACTCATCTCTGGAAACACCATATATTTT,CASSLISGNTIYF
TRBV5-1,NA,TRBJ2-6,NA,TGCGCCAGCAGCTCGAGGTCTGGGGCCAACGTCCTGACTTTC,CASSSRSGANVLTF
TRBV18,few,TRBJ1-1,NA,TGTGCCAGCTCACCGGACAGTTTCTGGGACACTGAAGCTTTCTTT,CASSPDSFWDTEAFF
TRBV7-3,NA,TRBJ2-7,TRBD1,TGTGCCAGCAGGGCGACAGGGGGCTACGAGCAGTACTTC,CASRATGGYEQYF
TRBV4-3,NA,TRBJ2-2,TRBD1,TGCGCCAGCAGCCGAGGACAGGGGTCGGACACCGGGGAGCTGTTTTTT,CASSRGQGSDTGELFF
TRBV5-1,NA,TRBJ1-1,TRBD1,TGCGCCAGCAGCCCTGAAGGGCGGACAGGGGGCATAGCTTTCTTT,CASSPEGRTGGIAFF
TRBV10-3,NA,TRBJ1-2,TRBD1,TGTGCCATCAGTCCCCGGGACAGCGGCTACACCTTC,CAISPRDSGYTF
TRBV12-5,NA,TRBJ2-1,TRBD2,TGTGCTAGTGGTTTGGTTGGGAGGGGGCAGTTCTTC,CASGLVGRGQFF
TRBV15,NA,TRBJ2-7,TRBD2,TGTGCCACCAGGGGGTCCGGGAGGAACTACGAGCAGTACTTC,CATRGSGRNYEQYF